The sequence of this TCR beta chain was determined in a study of shared clonotypes between healthy human individuals. This CDR3 has 17 amino acids. Sequenced by immunoSEQ multiplex PCR; TCRdb stores in-frame clones only, minus some. This sample carries 470,000 or so clones, 70% to 80% of them seen once, and the ten largest clones take 12%. This chain connects TRBV21-1 to TRBJ1-1; TRBD1 was called by the table and not checked on the DNA. TRBV21-1 is given as a pseudogene. This clonotype originated in a woman aged 40 to 50 in good health. Some clones in this sample may be carry-over from other donors' samples. Sequenced material: PBMCs. The CDR3 DNA reads TGTGCCAGCACCACCCATTTTAACAGGGAATGGAACACTGAAGCTTTCTTT. Amino acid sequence: CASTTHFNREWNTEAFF.